The text below deals with one T cell receptor beta chain. Its antigen is currently unknown. Germline V gene lookup returns CDR1 DFQATT and CDR2 SNEGSKA (reference sequence). J lost 5 bases, V lost 5 bases, and 13 bases had no gene match. CDR3 size: 16 residues. The data are from a study of post-analysis software for immune sequencing data. Study information: Multiple sclerosis in the patients followed relapsing-remitting, secondary progressive and progressive-relapsing courses. Study findings and constraints: Patients used five TRBV segments, including TRBV5-6, TRBV5-1 and TRBV20-1, more often than controls. Strong co-clustering by F measure was evident for samples that had been prepared in the same batch. The normalized Chao1 diversity of multiple sclerosis patients was significantly lower than that of controls.

Prepared TCR beta cDNA libraries contained unique molecular identifiers. The source material, roughly 0.9 to 11 million T cells, gave rise to roughly 500,000 cDNA molecules. TCRdb reprocessed the PCR reads with MiXCR, giving one entry per CDR3 protein. The profile shows about 570,000 distinct CDR3 sequences, about a third of them singletons. The origin of this receptor is a girl under 18 with multiple sclerosis. Sequenced: blood. This rearrangement joins TRBV20-1 to TRBJ1-5; 9 nucleotides line up with TRBD1. CDR3 sequence (DNA): TGCAGTGCTTGGCCCGGGACAGGGCTTTCAGATCAGCCCCAGCATTTT. It is translated as CSAWPGTGLSDQPQHF.